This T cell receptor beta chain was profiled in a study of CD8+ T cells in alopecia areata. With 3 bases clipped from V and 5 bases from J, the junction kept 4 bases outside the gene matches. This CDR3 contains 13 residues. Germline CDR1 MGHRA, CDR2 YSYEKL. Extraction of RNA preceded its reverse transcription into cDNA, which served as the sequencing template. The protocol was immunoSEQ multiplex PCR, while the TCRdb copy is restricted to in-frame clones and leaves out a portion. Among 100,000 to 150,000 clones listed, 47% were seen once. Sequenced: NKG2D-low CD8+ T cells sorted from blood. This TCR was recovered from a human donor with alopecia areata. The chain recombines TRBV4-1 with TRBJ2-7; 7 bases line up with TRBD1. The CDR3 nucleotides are TGCGCCAGCAGCCAGACAGGGTCCGACGAGCAGTACTTC. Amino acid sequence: CASSQTGSDEQYF.